Shown below are 6 T cell receptor beta chains from a single sample sequenced in a study of T-cell memory formation after mild COVID-19. TCRdb reanalysed the 5' RACE reads using MiXCR and keeps one entry per CDR3 protein. Of 10,000 to 15,000 distinct CDR3 sequences in the sample, around 15% are singletons; the top ten hold around 53%. Specimen: PBMCs or a T cell subset sorted from them (not recorded which). The receptor set was obtained from a man between 18 and 29 years old who had mild COVID-19 (a few samples of this study predate the infection). Cell type and time point are not known.

This clonotype was found a few times. V and J are TRBV27 and TRBJ1-2, with 10 bases matching TRBD1. The CDR3 length is 16 residues. Germline V gene data show CDR1 as MNHEY and CDR2 as SMNVEV (reference sequence). The junction had 10 bases not matched to a gene; V was cut back by 1 base and J by 8 bases. The CDR3 region has the DNA TGTGCCAGCAGTTTATTAGGGACAGGGGCGCTTAAGGGCTACACCTTC. Its protein product is CASSLLGTGALKGYTF.

This clonotype was picked up a small number of times. The chain is built from TRBV20-1 and TRBJ2-5; D remains unclear. The V end lost 4 bases, the J end lost 2 bases, and 17 bases lay between the germline ends. CDR1 DFQATT and CDR2 SNEGSKA come from the germline V gene (reference sequence). The CDR3 is 15 residues long. The CDR3 here is CSAIPWEDGQETQYF. DNA for the CDR3: TGCAGTGCTATCCCTTGGGAAGACGGGCAAGAGACCCAGTACTTC.

Ten or more counts support this clonotype. The rearrangement joins TRBV4-2 to TRBJ1-1, with TRBD1 matching 8 bases. The CDR3 length is 16 residues. From germline, CDR1 is LGHNA and CDR2 YNFKEQ. Trimming took 5 bases from V and 6 from J; bases not matched to a gene: 14. The CDR3 loop reads CASSSLMQGALAEAFF. CDR3 DNA: TGTGCCAGCAGCTCCCTGATGCAGGGGGCGCTCGCTGAAGCTTTCTTT.

The chain couples TRBV24-1 to TRBJ2-1; 8 positions agree with TRBD2. There are 17 residues in the CDR3. J gave up 7 bases and V 4 bases, and 14 bases lay outside the gene matches. Germline loops: CDR1 KGHDR, CDR2 SFDVKD. In nucleotides, the CDR3 is TGTGCCACCAGTGACCCCTCCTTGGTTAGCGGGACGAATGAGCAGTTCTTC. Amino acid sequence: CATSDPSLVSGTNEQFF.

The J gene is TRBJ2-3, the V gene TRBV7-3; TRBD2 aligns across 14 bases. Per germline, CDR1 SGHTA and CDR2 FQGTGA. The CDR3 runs 19 residues. The ends lost 6 bases at V and 4 bases at J; junction bases unmatched: 15. For the CDR3, the DNA is TGTGCCAGCAGTTCCACTCCCCCAGGGACTAGCGGGAGCGCAGATACGCAGTATTTT. The encoded protein is CASSSTPPGTSGSADTQYF.

The J gene is TRBJ1-5, the V gene TRBV18; possibly TRBD1 for D (6 bases). V lost 5 bases to trimming and J lost 1 base, with 18 bases between them. The CDR3 runs to 17 residues. The germline CDR1 and CDR2 sequences are KGHSH and LQKENI. CDR3 amino acids: CASSSIQGTKSNQPQHF. The CDR3 DNA follows: TGTGCCAGCTCATCGATACAGGGTACGAAAAGCAATCAGCCCCAGCATTTT. Full variable domain (remainder filled in from reference TRBV18 and TRBJ1-5): NAGVMQNPRHLVRRRGQEARLRCSPMKGHSHVYWYRQLPEEGLKFMVYLQKENIIDESGMPKERFSAEFPKEGPSILRIQQVVRGDSAAYFCASSSIQGTKSNQPQHFGDGTRLSIL.